This record looks at one T cell receptor (beta chain) sequence and its context. This clone has only one observation. Its cognate antigen has yet to be identified. The input lacks base qualities; no much larger clone sits a single base away. The sample is drawn from a study of T cell responses to AZD1222 COVID-19 vaccine (dated by TCRdb to the early 2020s). With regard to the full study: AZD1222 recipients with second doses at about 4 weeks or about 12 weeks were pooled, because spike-specific TCR depth and breadth did not differ between schedules. TCR sequencing covered some 240 trial participants: some 210 given two doses of AZD1222 and 26 given two doses of MenACWY control vaccine. Enrollment into the trials was organized by age into subgroups of 18-55, 56-69 and 70-plus years, and those subgroups contained about 160, 30 and 59 TCR-sequenced participants, respectively. Study-wide conclusions, independent of this receptor: The vaccine-associated CD4 TCRs covered the entire spike protein, and the dominant responses fell in regions 160-218 and 743-854. In the small 56-69-year group, the increase in depth fell short of significance, most likely because of low power. Only six or seven AZD1222 recipients were SARS-CoV-2 seropositive at baseline, limiting conclusions about previously exposed vaccinees. Most participants were white British and females outnumbered males, and the authors suggested that clonal diversity may have been underestimated. Nearly half of unique spike-specific TCRs reportedly recognized epitopes outside regions mutated in the B.1.351 and B.1.1.7 variants. Because no day 14 peak-response samples were available, the repertoires could be characterized only after the peak T cell response. After two AZD1222 doses, spike-specific TCR breadth and depth were significantly higher than at day 0 and than in MenACWY recipients.

The time point label corresponds to: baseline before first vaccination. Vaccinee samples were obtained from the UK trials COV001 and COV002, which included a single-blind randomized controlled phase 2/3 trial of AZD1222 (ChAdOx1 nCoV-19) in healthy adults. For TCRbeta chain sequencing, PBMC samples were collected from trial participants at day 0 and at day 28 after the second dose. The CDR3 measures 16 amino acids from cysteine to phenylalanine. Only the CDR3 part of the read is kept: 48 bases, read in frame from the first base. The V end loses 0 bases and the J end loses 2 bases, and a stretch of 13 bases separates them. The CDR3 regions of human TCRbeta chains were analyzed by immunosequencing. The original methods were these. TCRs in the repertoires were compared against a reference library of SARS-CoV-2-specific TCRs that had been generated with the MIRA antigen-specificity platform. Breadth was defined as the fraction of unique TCRs that were SARS-CoV-2-associated, and depth was defined as the fraction of total T cells that were SARS-CoV-2-associated. Using the MIRA data, each spike-specific TCR was assigned both to the spike region to which the TCR was reactive and to a CD4 or CD8 class. Log10-transformed breadth and depth values were compared by one-way ANOVA with Sidak's multiple comparisons tests. TCRdb provides this immuneACCESS table in a form limited to in-frame rearrangements. Some clones are lacking; in checked studies, under half of them reflect an unresolved V gene, and why the rest are absent is not known. For V, J and clone size, that table is used; D and trimming come from the DNA. Present in this sample are 100,000 to 150,000 clones, about 89% of which were seen just once. About 6% of the sample is held by the ten biggest clonotypes.

This chain is built from TRBV23-1 and TRBJ1-2; the D segment could be TRBD1, given 6 matching bases. TRBV23-1 is sorted into the ORF group, with uncertain function. This clonotype was obtained from an adult in good health. The material was peripheral blood, obtained on day 0 of AZD1222 vaccination. DNA sequence: TGCGCCAGCAGTCAATCCCCGGGACATAAGAACTATGGCTACACCTTC. Its amino acids are CASSQSPGHKNYGYTF.